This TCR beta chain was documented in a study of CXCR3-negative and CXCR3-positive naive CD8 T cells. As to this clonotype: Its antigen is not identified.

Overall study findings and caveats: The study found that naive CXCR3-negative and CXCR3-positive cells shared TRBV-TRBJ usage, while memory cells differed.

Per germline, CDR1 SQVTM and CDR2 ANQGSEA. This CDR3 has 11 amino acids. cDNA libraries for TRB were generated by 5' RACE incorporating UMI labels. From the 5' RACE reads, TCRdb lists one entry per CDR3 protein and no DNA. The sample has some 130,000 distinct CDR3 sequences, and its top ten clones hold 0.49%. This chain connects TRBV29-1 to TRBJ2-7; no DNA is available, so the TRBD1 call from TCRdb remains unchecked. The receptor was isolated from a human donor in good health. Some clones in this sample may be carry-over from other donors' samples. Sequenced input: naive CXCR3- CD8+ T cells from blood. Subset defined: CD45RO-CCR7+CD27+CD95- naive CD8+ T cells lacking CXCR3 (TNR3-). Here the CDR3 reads CSAQGPYEQYF.